This is a list of T cell receptor beta chains from one sample in a study of T cell repertoires in cytomegalovirus infection. TCRdb redid the calling of the reads with MiXCR, one entry per CDR3 protein. The sample shows roughly 920,000 distinct CDR3 sequences, 30% to 40% of them seen only once. The antigens these receptors bind are not known. The sample was cultured CD8+ T cells from PBMCs, taken from culture after CMV antigen stimulation. The receptors originated from a human donor in good health (CMV status not recorded). Some clones in this sample may be carry-over from other donors' samples. Each CDR3 is given with its conserved first and last residue. A D gene is named only where the DNA matches it firmly. Only part of the rows carry a size: once, few, many, or a class if the clone is expanded.

TRBD2	NA	TRBV4-2	TRBJ2-2	TGTGCCAGCAGCCATCTAAAAGCGGGGGGGCCAGTGGGCGGGGAGCTGTTTTTT	CASSHLKAGGPVGGELFF
NA	few	TRBV27	TRBJ1-5	TGTGCCAGCAGTTTATTTACAGGGAGCAATCAGCCCCAGCATTTT	CASSLFTGSNQPQHF
NA	once	TRBV28	TRBJ1-1	TGTGCCAGCAGGGACCAGGGGAGGGCTGAAGCTTTCTTT	CASRDQGRAEAFF
NA	many	TRBV7-9	TRBJ2-2	TGTGCCAGCGTCGGCAAACCCCCGAACACCGGGGAGCTGTTTTTT	CASVGKPPNTGELFF
NA	NA	TRBV6-2/TRBV6-3	TRBJ2-7	TGTGCCAGCGGTGCTTTCTACGAGCAGTACTTC	CASGAFYEQYF
NA	few	TRBV7-9	TRBJ1-6	TGTGCCAGCAGCTTAGCCCGGGACACCCATAATTCACCCCTCCACTTT	CASSLARDTHNSPLHF
NA	NA	TRBV20-1	TRBJ1-2	TGCAGTGCTAGAGGGACAGCCGATGGCTACACCTTC	CSARGTADGYTF
NA	NA	TRBV7-8	TRBJ1-2	TGTGCCAGCAGCTTATTGTTCTGGACAGAGACTTATAACTATGGCTACACCTTC	CASSLLFWTETYNYGYTF
TRBD1	NA	TRBV2	TRBJ1-6	TGTGCCAGCAGTGAATGGGACAGTAATTCACCCCTCCACTTT	CASSEWDSNSPLHF
TRBD1	many	TRBV6-1	TRBJ1-1	TGTGCCAGCAGTGACCAACCCGACAGGGGTGAAGCTTTCTTT	CASSDQPDRGEAFF
NA	NA	TRBV27	TRBJ2-1	TGTGCCAGCAGTTGGAGCCAAATATTTTACAATGAGCAGTTCTTC	CASSWSQIFYNEQFF
TRBD2	few	TRBV9	TRBJ2-5	TGTGCCAGCAGCGAAGTCGATAGCGGGGGGGCATGGGAGCAAGAGACCCAGTACTTC	CASSEVDSGGAWEQETQYF
TRBD2	few	TRBV6-2/TRBV6-3	TRBJ2-1	TGTGCCAGCAGTTACCCCCTGCTAGCGGGGGGGGATGAGCAGTTCTTC	CASSYPLLAGGDEQFF
TRBD1	NA	TRBV27	TRBJ1-2	TGTGCCAGCAGTCCCAGCGGGACAGCCCATGGCTACACCTTC	CASSPSGTAHGYTF
TRBD2	few	TRBV11-1	TRBJ2-3	TGTGCCTCGTCAGGCGGGGGATTCACAGATACGCAGTATTTT	CASSGGGFTDTQYF
NA	NA	TRBV6-6	TRBJ1-1	TGTACCAGCAGTCTCGGGGGAGTGGGAACTGAAGCTTTCTTT	CTSSLGGVGTEAFF
NA	NA	TRBV2	TRBJ2-7	TGTGCCAGCAGTGAAAGGTCAGTCTATCTCCACGAGCAGTACTTC	CASSERSVYLHEQYF
NA	few	TRBV6-2/TRBV6-3	TRBJ1-4	TGTGCCAGCAGCCCGTTTGAAAAACTGTTTTTT	CASSPFEKLFF
TRBD2	few	TRBV27	TRBJ2-3	TGTGCCAGCAGTTCATGGGGCGGGGGGGACTCTAGCACAGATACGCAGTATTTT	CASSSWGGGDSSTDTQYF
TRBD1	NA	TRBV10-3	TRBJ1-2	TGTGCCATCAGTGAGTCCACAGGGGTACCTAACTATGGCTACACCTTC	CAISESTGVPNYGYTF
NA	NA	TRBV5-6	TRBJ2-3	TGTGCCAGCAGCGGGTTTTGGGACACAGATACGCAGTATTTT	CASSGFWDTDTQYF
NA	NA	TRBV6-2/TRBV6-3	TRBJ1-1	TGTGCCAGCAGTTACCAGGGATGGGACACTGAAGCTTTCTTT	CASSYQGWDTEAFF
TRBD1	few	TRBV27	TRBJ2-1	TGTGCCAGCAATAATGGGGAAGTCGGGACAGGGGTTTACAATGAGCAGTTCTTC	CASNNGEVGTGVYNEQFF
NA	NA	TRBV7-2	TRBJ2-1	TGTGCCAGCAGCTACACCACTGGGGACAATGAGCAGTTCTTC	CASSYTTGDNEQFF
NA	NA	TRBV12-3/TRBV12-4	TRBJ2-5	TGTGCCAGCAGTTTAGACCAGACCCAGTACTTC	CASSLDQTQYF
NA	NA	TRBV4-1	TRBJ1-1	TGCGCCAGCAGCCAAGAACGGGTAGGGCTTGGGATAACCGAAGCTTTCTTT	CASSQERVGLGITEAFF
NA	NA	TRBV12-3/TRBV12-4	TRBJ1-2	TGTGCCAGCAGTCCAAGCCGATCAGGGTCCCCTGGCTACACCTTC	CASSPSRSGSPGYTF
TRBD2	NA	TRBV12-3/TRBV12-4	TRBJ2-1	TGTGCCAGCAGAGGGGGGACTAGCGGGGGCCGATCCTACAATGAGCAGTTCTTC	CASRGGTSGGRSYNEQFF
NA	NA	TRBV11-1	TRBJ1-5	TGTGCCAGCAGCTTAGTGGGGGCCGGACAGCCCCAGCATTTT	CASSLVGAGQPQHF
NA	many	TRBV6-2/TRBV6-3	TRBJ1-5	TGTGCCAGCAGTTACGACGGGGGGCGGCAGCCCCAGCATTTT	CASSYDGGRQPQHF
NA	NA	TRBV4-1	TRBJ2-7	TGCGCCAGCAGCCCCCGACGGGGTGTCAACTACGAGCAGTACTTC	CASSPRRGVNYEQYF
NA	few	TRBV7-9	TRBJ1-1	TGTGCCAGCAGCTCTCAATACCGACAGGCGAACACTGAAGCTTTCTTT	CASSSQYRQANTEAFF
NA	NA	TRBV6-6	TRBJ1-2	TGTGCCAGCAGTGTCGTCGAGACTGCGTTGCCCTACACCTTC	CASSVVETALPYTF
TRBD1	NA	TRBV27	TRBJ1-5	TGTGCCAGCAGTTCCTACAGGGGACCAAATCAGCCCCAGCATTTT	CASSSYRGPNQPQHF
NA	NA	TRBV5-5	TRBJ2-3	TGTGCCAGCAGCCCCGAATCCCCTCGCACAGATACGCAGTATTTT	CASSPESPRTDTQYF
NA	NA	TRBV19	TRBJ2-3	TGTGCCAGCAACTTACAGGGATCCGGTGCAGATACGCAGTATTTT	CASNLQGSGADTQYF
NA	few	TRBV24-1	TRBJ2-2	TGTGCCACCAGTGCCCCACAGGGACCGAACACCGGGGAGCTGTTTTTT	CATSAPQGPNTGELFF
TRBD1	NA	TRBV19	TRBJ2-3	TGTGCCAGTAGTATAGTTCAACAGGGGTACGGAGATACGCAGTATTTT	CASSIVQQGYGDTQYF
NA	NA	TRBV27	TRBJ1-1	TGTGCCAGCAGTTTATTACCGTTGAACACTGAAGCTTTCTTT	CASSLLPLNTEAFF
NA	few	TRBV19	TRBJ1-5	TGTGCCAGTAAGAAAAGAGGGGTTAGCAATCAGCCCCAGCATTTT	CASKKRGVSNQPQHF
NA	NA	TRBV9	TRBJ1-1	TGTGCCAGCAGCGTAGCCCCAGAGGGAGGTACTGAAGCTTTCTTT	CASSVAPEGGTEAFF
NA	NA	TRBV7-8	TRBJ2-5	TGTGCCAGCAGCCACGACACAGAAGGACAAGAGACCCAGTACTTC	CASSHDTEGQETQYF
NA	many	TRBV18	TRBJ1-3	TGTGCCAGCTCACCGCAGGGAAGTGGAAACACCATATATTTT	CASSPQGSGNTIYF
TRBD2	NA	TRBV13	TRBJ2-2	TGTGCCAGCAGCGCCAGACTAGCGGGGGCTAACACCGGGGAGCTGTTTTTT	CASSARLAGANTGELFF
NA	few	TRBV12-3/TRBV12-4	TRBJ2-1	TGTGCCAGCAGTTTCCTGAGCGACCACTCTTCCATTAACAATGAGCAGTTCTTC	CASSFLSDHSSINNEQFF
NA	NA	TRBV9	TRBJ2-1	TGTGCCAGCAGCGTAGTGGGCAGGGCTTACAATGAGCAGTTCTTC	CASSVVGRAYNEQFF
NA	NA	TRBV6-6	TRBJ2-3	TGTGCCAGCAGTTACGGGCCGGGGTATTTTGATACGCAGTATTTT	CASSYGPGYFDTQYF
NA	few	TRBV6-5	TRBJ1-1	TGTGCCAGCAGTTACTCTGCGGCGCTGAACACTGAAGCTTTCTTT	CASSYSAALNTEAFF
NA	NA	TRBV7-6	TRBJ1-1	TGTGCCAGCATTGGACAGCAGAACACTGAAGCTTTCTTT	CASIGQQNTEAFF
TRBD1	once	TRBV14	TRBJ2-1	TGTGCCAGCAGCCCTCGGGACAGGAGATCAAATGAGCAGTTCTTC	CASSPRDRRSNEQFF